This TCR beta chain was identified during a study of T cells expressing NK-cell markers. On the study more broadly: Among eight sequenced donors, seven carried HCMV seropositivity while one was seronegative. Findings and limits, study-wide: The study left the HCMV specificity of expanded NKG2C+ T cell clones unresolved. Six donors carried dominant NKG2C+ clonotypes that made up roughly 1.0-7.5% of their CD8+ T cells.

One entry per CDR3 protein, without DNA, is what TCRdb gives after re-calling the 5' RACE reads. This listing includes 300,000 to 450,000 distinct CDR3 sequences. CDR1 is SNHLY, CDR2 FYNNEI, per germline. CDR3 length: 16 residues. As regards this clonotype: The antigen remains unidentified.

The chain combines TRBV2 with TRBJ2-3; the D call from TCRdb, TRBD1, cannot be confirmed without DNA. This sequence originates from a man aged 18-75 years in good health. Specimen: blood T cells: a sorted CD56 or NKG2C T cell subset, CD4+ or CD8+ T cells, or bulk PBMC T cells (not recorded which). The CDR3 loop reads CASRDFAGVSTDTQYF. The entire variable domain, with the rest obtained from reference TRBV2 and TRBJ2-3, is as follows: EPEVTQTPSHQVTQMGQEVILRCVPISNHLYFYWYRQILGQKVEFLVSFYNNEISEKSEIFDDQFSVERPDGSNFTLKIRSTKLEDSAMYFCASRDFAGVSTDTQYFGPGTRLTVL.